The TCR beta chain described here comes from a study of shared clonotypes between healthy human individuals. Broader study findings: Non-shared clonotypes had lower generation probabilities than clonotypes shared by all four sorted-subset donors.

On this clone: Antigen: not known. This specimen includes other DNA sequences encoding the same CDR3.

The authors distributed each subset's genomic DNA evenly over several immunoSEQ plates. The protocol was immunoSEQ multiplex PCR, while the TCRdb copy is restricted to in-frame clones and leaves out a portion. Of approximately 2.5 million clones listed, approximately 94% are singletons. This CDR3 has 13 amino acids. CDR1 and CDR2 from the germline V gene are GTSNPN and SVGIG (reference sequence). V gave up 0 bases and J gave up 4 bases, with 7 bases separating them. It was into CD45RA+ naive and CD45RA-negative memory subsets that the CD4+ cells were split. V is TRBV30 and J is TRBJ1-5, with D possibly being TRBD1 (6 bases). This clonotype originated in a man younger than 30 in good health. Some clones in this sample may be carry-over from other donors' samples. Sequenced sample: naive CD4+ T cells from PBMCs. Subset described: CD45RA+ positively selected. Here the CDR3 reads CAWSVQGNQPQHF. CDR3 nucleotide sequence: TGTGCCTGGAGTGTACAGGGAAATCAGCCCCAGCATTTT.